The entry below gives a single T cell receptor (beta chain) sequence along with its context. The record originates from a study of blood T cell repertoires in COVID-19. Across the study: Samples came from the United States, Italy and Spain, spanning acute and convalescent COVID-19. The cDNA or gDNA used as material had been derived from T cells, B-cell-depleted T cells, or PBMCs.

Germline CDR1 SGHTA, CDR2 FQGNSA. The CDR3 extends over 14 amino acids. With V trimmed by 7 bases and J by 5 bases, 10 bases remained unmatched. Methods used by the authors: From reference gene primer amplification, estimates of nucleated cell counts were derived. Method: immunoSEQ multiplex PCR; TCRdb's copy keeps in-frame clones and lacks some. That table supplies the V and J calls and clone size; D and trimming were determined from the DNA. The table includes under 80,000 clones, 86% detected once. Sequencing input: peripheral blood. This chain joins TRBV7-2 and TRBJ2-5, with 7 nucleotides matching TRBD1. This TCR came from a man between 45 and 60 years old with active COVID-19. The CDR3 is CASNQGGRGETQYF. The CDR3 nucleotides read TGTGCCAGCAACCAAGGCGGCAGGGGGGAGACCCAGTACTTC.